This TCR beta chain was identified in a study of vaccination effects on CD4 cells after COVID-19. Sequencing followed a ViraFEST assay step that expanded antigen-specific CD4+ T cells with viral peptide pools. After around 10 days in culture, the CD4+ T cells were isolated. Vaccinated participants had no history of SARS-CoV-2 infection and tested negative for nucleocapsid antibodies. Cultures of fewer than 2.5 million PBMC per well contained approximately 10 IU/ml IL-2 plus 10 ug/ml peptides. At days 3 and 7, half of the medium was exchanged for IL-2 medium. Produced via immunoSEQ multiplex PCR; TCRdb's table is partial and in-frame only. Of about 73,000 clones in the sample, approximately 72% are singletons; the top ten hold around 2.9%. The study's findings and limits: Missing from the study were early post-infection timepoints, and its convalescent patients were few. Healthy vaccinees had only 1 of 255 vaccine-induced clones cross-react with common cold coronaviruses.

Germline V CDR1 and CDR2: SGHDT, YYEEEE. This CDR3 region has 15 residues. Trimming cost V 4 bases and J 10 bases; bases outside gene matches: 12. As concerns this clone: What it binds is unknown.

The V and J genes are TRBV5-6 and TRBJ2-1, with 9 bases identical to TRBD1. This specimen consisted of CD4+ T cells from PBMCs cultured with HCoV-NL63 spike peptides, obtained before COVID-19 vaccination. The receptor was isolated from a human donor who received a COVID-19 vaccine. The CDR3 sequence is CASSLRDREVGEQFF. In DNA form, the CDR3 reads TGTGCCAGCAGCCTCAGGGACAGGGAAGTCGGGGAGCAGTTCTTC.